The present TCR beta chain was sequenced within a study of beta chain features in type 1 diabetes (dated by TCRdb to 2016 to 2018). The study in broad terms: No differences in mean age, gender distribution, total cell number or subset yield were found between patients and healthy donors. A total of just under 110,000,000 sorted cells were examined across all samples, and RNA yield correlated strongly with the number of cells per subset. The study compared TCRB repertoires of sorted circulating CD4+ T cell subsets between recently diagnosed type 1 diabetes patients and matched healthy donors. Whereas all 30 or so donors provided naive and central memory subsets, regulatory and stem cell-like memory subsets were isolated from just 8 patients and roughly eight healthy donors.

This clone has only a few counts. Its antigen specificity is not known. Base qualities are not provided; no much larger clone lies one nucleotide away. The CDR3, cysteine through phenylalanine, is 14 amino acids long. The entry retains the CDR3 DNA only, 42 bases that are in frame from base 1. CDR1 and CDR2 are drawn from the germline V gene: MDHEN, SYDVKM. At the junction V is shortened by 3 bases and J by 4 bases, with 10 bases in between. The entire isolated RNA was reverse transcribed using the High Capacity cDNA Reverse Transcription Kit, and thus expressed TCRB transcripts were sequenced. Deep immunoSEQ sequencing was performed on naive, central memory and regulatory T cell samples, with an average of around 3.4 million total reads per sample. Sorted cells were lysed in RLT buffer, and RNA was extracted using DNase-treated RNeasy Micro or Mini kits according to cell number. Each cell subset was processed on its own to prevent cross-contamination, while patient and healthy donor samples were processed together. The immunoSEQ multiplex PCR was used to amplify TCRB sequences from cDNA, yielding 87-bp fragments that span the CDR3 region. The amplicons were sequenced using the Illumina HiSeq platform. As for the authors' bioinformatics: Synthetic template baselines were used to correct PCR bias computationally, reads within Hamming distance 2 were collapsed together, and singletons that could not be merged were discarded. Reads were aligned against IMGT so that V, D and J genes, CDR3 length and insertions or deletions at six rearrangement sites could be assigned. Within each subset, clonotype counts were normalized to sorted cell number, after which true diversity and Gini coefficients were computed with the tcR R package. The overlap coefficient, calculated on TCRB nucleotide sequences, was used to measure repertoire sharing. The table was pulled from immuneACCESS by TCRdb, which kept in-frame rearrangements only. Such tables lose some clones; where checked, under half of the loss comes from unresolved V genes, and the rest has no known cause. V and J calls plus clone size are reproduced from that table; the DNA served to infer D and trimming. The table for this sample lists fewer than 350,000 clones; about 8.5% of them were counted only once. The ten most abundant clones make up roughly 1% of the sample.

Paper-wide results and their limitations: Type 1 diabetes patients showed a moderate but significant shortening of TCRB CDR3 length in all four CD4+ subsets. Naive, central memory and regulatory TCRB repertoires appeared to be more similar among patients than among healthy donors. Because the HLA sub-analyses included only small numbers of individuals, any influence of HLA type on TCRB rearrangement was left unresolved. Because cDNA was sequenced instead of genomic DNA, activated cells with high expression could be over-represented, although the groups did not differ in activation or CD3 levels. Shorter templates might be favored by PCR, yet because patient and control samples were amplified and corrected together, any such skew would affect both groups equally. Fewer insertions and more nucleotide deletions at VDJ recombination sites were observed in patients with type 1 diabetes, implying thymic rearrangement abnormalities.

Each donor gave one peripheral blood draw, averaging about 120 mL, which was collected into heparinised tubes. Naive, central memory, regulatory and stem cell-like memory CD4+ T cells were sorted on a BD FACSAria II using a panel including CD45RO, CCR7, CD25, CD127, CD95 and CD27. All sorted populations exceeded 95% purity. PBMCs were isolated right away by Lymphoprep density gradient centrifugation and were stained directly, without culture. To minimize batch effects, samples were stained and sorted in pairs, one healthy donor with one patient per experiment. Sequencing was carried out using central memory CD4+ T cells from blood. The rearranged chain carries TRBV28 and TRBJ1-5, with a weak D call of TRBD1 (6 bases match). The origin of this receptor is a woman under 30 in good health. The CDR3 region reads CASSLDSSNQPQHF. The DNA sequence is TGTGCCAGCAGTTTGGACAGCAGTAATCAGCCCCAGCATTTT.